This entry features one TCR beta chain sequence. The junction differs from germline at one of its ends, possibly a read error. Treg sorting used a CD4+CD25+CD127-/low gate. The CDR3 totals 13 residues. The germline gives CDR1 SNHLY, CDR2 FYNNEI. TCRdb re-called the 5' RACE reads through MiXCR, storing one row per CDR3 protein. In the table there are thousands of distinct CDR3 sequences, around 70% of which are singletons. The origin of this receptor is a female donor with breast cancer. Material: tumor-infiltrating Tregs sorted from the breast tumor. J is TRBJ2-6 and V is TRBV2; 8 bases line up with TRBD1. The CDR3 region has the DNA TGCGGGACAGGCCTCTCTGGGGCCAACGTCCTGACTTTC. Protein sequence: CGTGLSGANVLTF.